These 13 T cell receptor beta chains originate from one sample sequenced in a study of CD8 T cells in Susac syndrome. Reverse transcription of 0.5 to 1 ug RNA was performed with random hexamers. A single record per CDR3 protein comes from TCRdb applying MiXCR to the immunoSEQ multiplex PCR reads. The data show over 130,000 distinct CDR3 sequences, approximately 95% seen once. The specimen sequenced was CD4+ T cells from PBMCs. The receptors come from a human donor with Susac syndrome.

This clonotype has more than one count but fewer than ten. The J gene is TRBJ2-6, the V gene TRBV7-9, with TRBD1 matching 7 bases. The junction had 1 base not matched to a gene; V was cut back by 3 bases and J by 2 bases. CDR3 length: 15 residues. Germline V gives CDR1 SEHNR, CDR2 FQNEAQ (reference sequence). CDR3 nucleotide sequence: TGTGCCAGCAGCTTGCAGGGGGCTGGGGCCAACGTCCTGACTTTC. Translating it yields CASSLQGAGANVLTF.

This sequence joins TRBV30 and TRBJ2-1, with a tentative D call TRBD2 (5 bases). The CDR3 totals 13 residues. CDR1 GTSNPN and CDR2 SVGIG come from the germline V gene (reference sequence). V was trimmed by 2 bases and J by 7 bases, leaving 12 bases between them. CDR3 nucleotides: TGTGCCTGGAGTCAAAAGGGAGTGAATGAGCAGTTCTTC. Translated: CAWSQKGVNEQFF.

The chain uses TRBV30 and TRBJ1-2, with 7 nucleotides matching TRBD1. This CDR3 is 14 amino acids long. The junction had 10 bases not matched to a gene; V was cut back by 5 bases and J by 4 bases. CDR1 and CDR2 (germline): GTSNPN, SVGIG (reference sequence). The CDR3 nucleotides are TGTGCCTGGGATGACAGGGAATTAGGCTATGGCTACACCTTC. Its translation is CAWDDRELGYGYTF.

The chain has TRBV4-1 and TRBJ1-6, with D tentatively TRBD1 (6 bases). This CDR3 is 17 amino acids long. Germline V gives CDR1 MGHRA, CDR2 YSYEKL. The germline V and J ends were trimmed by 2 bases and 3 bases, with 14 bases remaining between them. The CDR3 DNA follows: TGCGCCAGCAGCCAATGGACCGGACAGATCTATAATTCACCCCTCCACTTT. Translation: CASSQWTGQIYNSPLHF.

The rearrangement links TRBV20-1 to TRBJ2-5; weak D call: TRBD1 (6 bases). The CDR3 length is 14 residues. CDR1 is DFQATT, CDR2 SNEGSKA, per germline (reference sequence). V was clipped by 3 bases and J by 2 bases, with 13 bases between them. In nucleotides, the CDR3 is TGCAGTGCTAGTCCACAGGGTCTGCAAGAGACCCAGTACTTC. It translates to CSASPQGLQETQYF.

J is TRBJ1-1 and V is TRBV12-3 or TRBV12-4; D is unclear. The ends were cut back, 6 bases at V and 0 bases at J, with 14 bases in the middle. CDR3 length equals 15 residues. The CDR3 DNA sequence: TGTGCCAGCAGCGCAAAGCTGACTGTGAACACTGAAGCTTTCTTT. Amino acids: CASSAKLTVNTEAFF.

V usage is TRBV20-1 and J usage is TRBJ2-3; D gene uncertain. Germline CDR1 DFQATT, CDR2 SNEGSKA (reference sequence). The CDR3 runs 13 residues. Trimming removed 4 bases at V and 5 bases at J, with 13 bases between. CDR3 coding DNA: TGCAGTGCTAATGGACCGTCTGGAGATACGCAGTATTTT. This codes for CSANGPSGDTQYF.

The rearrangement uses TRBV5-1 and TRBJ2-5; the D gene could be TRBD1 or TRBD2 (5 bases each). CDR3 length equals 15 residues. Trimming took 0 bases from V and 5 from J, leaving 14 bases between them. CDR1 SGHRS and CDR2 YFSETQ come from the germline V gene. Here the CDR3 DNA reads TGCGCCAGCAGCTTGGGGGCCGGGGACGTGGAGACCCAGTACTTC. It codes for CASSLGAGDVETQYF.

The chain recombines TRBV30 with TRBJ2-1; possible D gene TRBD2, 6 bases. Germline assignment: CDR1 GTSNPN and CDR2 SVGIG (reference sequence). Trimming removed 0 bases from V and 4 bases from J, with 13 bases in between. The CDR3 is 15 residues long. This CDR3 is CAWSVRAGWYNEQFF. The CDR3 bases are TGTGCCTGGAGTGTACGAGCGGGCTGGTACAATGAGCAGTTCTTC.

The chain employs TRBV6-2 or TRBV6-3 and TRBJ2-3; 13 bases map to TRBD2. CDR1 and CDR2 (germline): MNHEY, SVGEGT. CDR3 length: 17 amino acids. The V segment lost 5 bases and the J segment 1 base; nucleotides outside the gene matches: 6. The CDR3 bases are TGTGCCAGCAGTACCCAACTAGCGGGAGGGGGCACAGATACGCAGTATTTT. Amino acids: CASSTQLAGGGTDTQYF.

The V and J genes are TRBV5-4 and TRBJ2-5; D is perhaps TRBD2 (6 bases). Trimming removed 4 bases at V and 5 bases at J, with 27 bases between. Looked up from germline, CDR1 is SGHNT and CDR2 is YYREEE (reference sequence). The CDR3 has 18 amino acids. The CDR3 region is CASSRSTSKTSSWETQYF. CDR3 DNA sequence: TGTGCCAGCAGCCGCTCCACCTCAAAGACTAGTAGCTGGGAGACCCAGTACTTC.

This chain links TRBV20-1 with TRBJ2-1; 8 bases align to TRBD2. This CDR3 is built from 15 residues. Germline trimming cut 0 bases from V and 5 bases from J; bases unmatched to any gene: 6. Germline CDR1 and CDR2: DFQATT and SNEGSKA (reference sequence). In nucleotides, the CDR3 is TGCAGTGCTAGAGATCCCGGGAGGGGAGACAATGAGCAGTTCTTC. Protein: CSARDPGRGDNEQFF.

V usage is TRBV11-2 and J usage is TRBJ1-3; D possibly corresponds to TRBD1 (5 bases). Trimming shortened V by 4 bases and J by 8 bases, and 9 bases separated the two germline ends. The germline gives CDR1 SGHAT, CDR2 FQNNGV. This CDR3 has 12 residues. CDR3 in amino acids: CASSSTVYTIYF. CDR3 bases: TGTGCCAGCAGCTCGACAGTGTACACCATATATTTT.